This T cell receptor (beta chain) is drawn from a study of cytomegalovirus exposure and HLA in healthy donors. Turning to this clone: As yet, its antigen is unknown.

General study findings and limits: A previous analysis found most TCR beta V segments productive roughly 87% or roughly 30% of the time. For cytomegalovirus status, the classifier reportedly gave diagnoses with high specificity and sensitivity.

This PCR relied on a set of 60 Vbeta primers and 13 Jbeta primers. Original processing notes: Among the unique TCR beta chains that a later analysis counted, 70 million to 85 million in all, 10 million to 14 million were shared. Profiling relied on immunoSEQ multiplex PCR, and the TCRdb table lists in-frame clones only, not all of them. Clonal size and the V and J genes are those of that table, whereas D and trimming came from the DNA. The sample records over 65,000 clones, roughly 80% being singletons. The sequence was collected from a man aged 35 to 55 in good health and CMV-seronegative. The sequenced sample was PBMCs.

CDR3 in DNA: TGCGCCAGCAGCCAAGAGGGCTCTATTGCAGGAGAGACCCAGTACTTC. Its protein is CASSQEGSIAGETQYF. The chain uses TRBV4-1 and TRBJ2-5; D gene uncertain. CDR3 length equals 16 residues. Germline CDR1 and CDR2: MGHRA and YSYEKL. V lost 0 bases and J 4 bases, leaving 15 bases between the germline ends.